This TCR beta chain was sequenced for a study of T-cell memory formation after mild COVID-19 (TCRdb year 2021). About the investigation overall: TCR sequence clusters from the two donors were largely donor specific. T-cell clones expanding and contracting after mild COVID-19 in a couple of donors were tracked by longitudinal TCRalpha and TCRbeta repertoire sequencing. Two young, previously healthy adult volunteers made up the cohort, one male and one female.

The study at large found these results: Some responding clones were detected in pre-infection memory, which suggested that pre-existing cross-reactive memory T cells had joined the SARS-CoV-2 response. Contracting CD4+ clones were located mainly in the CM and EM memory subsets, whereas CD8+ clones were found to be enriched in EMRA. Only two mild cases were covered by the study, and larger cohorts that include severe cases with pre-infection samples were considered necessary. Whether the second-wave clones peaking on day 37 were SARS-CoV-2 specific was not confirmed. Clones contracting from day 15 to 85 had balanced CD4/CD8 phenotypes, while a second wave expanding from day 15 to 37 was biased towards CD4+.

V and J lose 0 bases and 7 bases, and a span of 14 bases separates them. The CDR3 runs 15 amino acids, cysteine and phenylalanine included. The sequence is cut down to CDR3 DNA, 45 bases in frame from base 1. CDR1 and CDR2 are drawn from the germline V gene: SGHRS, YFSETQ. There are a few counts of this clonotype. No cognate antigen has been identified for it. There are no base qualities to consult, and no much larger clone falls within one base. This sample was sequenced with an Illumina NovaSeq 6000. TCRalpha and TCRbeta cDNA libraries were constructed by 5'RACE with constant-segment primers, with sample barcodes and unique molecular identifiers being introduced. RNA was extracted from every sample with Trizol reagent. Libraries were amplified in two PCR steps, with a second sample barcode and Illumina TruSeq adapters added in the second step. Sequencing of the libraries was done on an Illumina NovaSeq, producing 2 x 150 bp paired-end reads. In the source study's methods: Reads were demultiplexed and collapsed into UMI-guided consensus sequences with migec v1.2.7. With mixcr v2.1.11, UMI consensuses were aligned to TRA and TRB V and J templates and assembled into clonotypes. A clonotype was counted as expanded or contracted only when both edgeR and NoisET called the clonotype significant, with the noise models trained on biological replicates. For edgeR calls, the cutoffs were a false discovery rate-adjusted p below 0.01 and a log2 fold-change threshold of 1. PCA with hierarchical clustering of max-normalized trajectories of the 1000 most abundant clonotypes was used as exploratory dynamics analysis. Separately sequenced CD4+ and CD8+ repertoires were used to assign the CD4 or CD8 phenotype of responding clones. The public reads were run again by TCRdb, first through fastp at Q25 and then through MiXCR, and only productive beta chains were kept. Rows merge per CDR3 protein into single entries with the most common DNA and genes. The V and J calls come from TCRdb's annotation, not from the publication. For this sample there are 400,000 or so distinct CDR3 sequences; over 20% appear just once. The ten biggest clones cover 12% of the sample.

PBMCs were isolated by Ficoll-Paque density gradient centrifugation. This sequence uses TRBV5-1 and TRBJ1-5; 6 matching bases give a weak D call of TRBD1. This TCR was sampled from an adult woman who had mild COVID-19 (a few samples of this study predate the infection). The sample titles of this study are shuffled in the database, so cell type and time point are left out; the donor was told from shared clones. The sequenced material came from PBMCs or a T cell subset sorted from them (not recorded which). The nucleotides read TGCGCCAGCAGCTTGGACCCCGGGACAAAGCAGCCCCAGCATTTT. Translated, this gives CASSLDPGTKQPQHF.